The sequence of this T cell receptor beta chain was determined in a study of blood T cell repertoires in COVID-19. CDR3 length: 15 amino acids. After removal of 7 bases from V and 4 bases from J, the junction contained 8 bases not matched to a gene. Germline CDR1 reads SGHAT; CDR2 reads FQNNGV. Generated by immunoSEQ multiplex PCR, the TCRdb table keeps only in-frame clones and is missing some. The table shows about 150,000 clones, with around 82% occurring only once. The source is a woman in her forties or fifties with acute or convalescent COVID-19. Sample: peripheral blood. This chain uses TRBV11-2 with TRBJ2-5; 11 nucleotides agree with TRBD1. The CDR3 sequence: CASTLGQGAGETQYF. For the CDR3, the DNA is TGTGCCAGCACCCTCGGACAGGGGGCAGGAGAGACCCAGTACTTC.